The 10 T cell receptor beta chains listed next were all sequenced from one sample in a study of CD8+ T cells in alopecia areata (dated by TCRdb to the late 2010s). The library was obtained by the immunoSEQ multiplex PCR assay. RNA was extracted from all samples and reverse transcribed into cDNA, which served as template for TCR sequencing. TCRdb provides this immuneACCESS table in a form limited to in-frame rearrangements. Some clones are lacking; in checked studies, under half of them reflect an unresolved V gene, and why the rest are absent is not known. The sample contains about 220,000 clones, around three fifths of them found a single time. The ten largest clonotypes hold 1.5% to 2% of the sample. This specimen's time point label, interpreted: roughly 27 days on oral tofacitinib. The meaning of the sample's treatment or condition label: oral pan-JAK inhibitor, 5-10 mg twice daily. The sample in question was CD4+ T cells sorted from blood, obtained at week 4, from a patient treated with tofacitinib. These receptors all stem from a human donor with alopecia areata.

The genes are TRBV25-1 and TRBJ2-5, with D unresolved. This CDR3 is 15 amino acids long. V shed 1 base and J shed 0 bases, with 9 bases lying between them. The germline gives CDR1 MGHDK, CDR2 SYGVNS. The DNA for the CDR3 is TGTGCCAGCAGTGAATCCACACGGTACCAAGAGACCCAGTACTTC. It codes for CASSESTRYQETQYF.

The chain has TRBV14 and TRBJ1-6; D is unclear. Germline CDR1 and CDR2: SGHDN and FVKESK. V gave up 4 bases and J gave up 7 bases, with 8 bases separating them. This CDR3 is 13 amino acids long. The CDR3 DNA sequence: TGTGCCAGCAGCCCCCGCCTGAATTCACCCCTCCACTTT. Translating gives CASSPRLNSPLHF.

This chain connects TRBV2 to TRBJ2-7; 7 bases line up with TRBD1. This CDR3 has 13 residues. Germline V gene sequence: CDR1 SNHLY, CDR2 FYNNEI. With V trimmed by 7 bases and J by 2 bases, 5 bases remained unmatched. The CDR3 nucleotides are TGTGCCAGCAACTTGGACAGGACCTACGAGCAGTACTTC. It is translated as CASNLDRTYEQYF. Complete variable domain (other parts from reference TRBV2 and TRBJ2-7): EPEVTQTPSHQVTQMGQEVILRCVPISNHLYFYWYRQILGQKVEFLVSFYNNEISEKSEIFDDQFSVERPDGSNFTLKIRSTKLEDSAMYFCASNLDRTYEQYFGPGTRLTVT.

The rearrangement uses TRBV1 and TRBJ1-2. TRBV1 is a recognized pseudogene. The CDR3 is made up of 13 amino acids. The CDR3 here is CTSSLSAIYGYTF. DNA of the CDR3: TGCACCAGCAGCCTGTCAGCGATATATGGCTACACCTTC.

This clone was seen a single time. This chain links TRBV7-2 with TRBJ2-5; 8 positions match TRBD1. Germline CDR1 and CDR2: SGHTA and FQGNSA. The CDR3 has 14 amino acids. The ends lost 5 bases at V and 4 bases at J; junction bases unmatched: 6. Written as DNA, the CDR3 is TGTGCCAGCAGCACCCGACAGGGGCGAGAGACCCAGTACTTC. Protein sequence: CASSTRQGRETQYF. The variable domain in full, completed from reference TRBV7-2 and TRBJ2-5, reads GAGVSQSPSNKVTEKGKDVELRCDPISGHTALYWYRQSLGQGLEFLIYFQGNSAPDKSGLPSDRFSAERTGGSVSTLTIQRTQQEDSAVYLCASSTRQGRETQYFGPGTRLLVL.

The gene calls are TRBV7-2 and TRBJ2-6, with unresolved D. Germline CDR1 SGHTA, CDR2 FQGNSA. V was clipped by 5 bases and J by 1 base, with 9 bases between them. The CDR3 runs 15 residues. The CDR3 region is CASSPMRSGANVLTF. The CDR3 DNA sequence: TGTGCCAGCAGCCCAATGAGGTCTGGGGCCAACGTCCTGACTTTC.

V usage is TRBV6-1 and J usage is TRBJ2-3; no firm D call. CDR3 length equals 13 residues. Trimming left V 5 bases short and J 4 bases short, with 10 bases between. Germline lookup yields CDR1 MNHNS and CDR2 SASEGT. CDR3 protein: CASSSSYADTQYF. DNA of the CDR3: TGTGCCAGCAGTTCCTCTTACGCAGATACGCAGTATTTT.

This clone was picked up a small number of times. This chain uses TRBV12-5 with TRBJ1-4, with 8 bases aligning to TRBD1. Unmatched junction bases numbered 8, after V lost 4 bases and J lost 7 bases. This CDR3 region has 15 residues. The germline gives CDR1 LGHNT, CDR2 FRNRAP. As DNA, the CDR3 is TGTGCTAGTGGTTCCGGGGATACAGGGGGTGAAAAACTGTTTTTT. Encoded protein: CASGSGDTGGEKLFF.

The chain recombines TRBV30 with TRBJ2-1, with D perhaps assigned TRBD1 or TRBD2 (5 bases each). In germline, CDR1 is GTSNPN, CDR2 SVGIG (reference sequence). V lost 4 bases and J lost 4, with 11 bases in between. This CDR3 has 13 residues. The CDR3: CAWTRDLYNEQFF. In nucleotides, the CDR3 is TGTGCCTGGACCAGGGACCTTTACAATGAGCAGTTCTTC.

For this clone: Other DNA sequences in the sample encode the same CDR3. The chain uses TRBV7-2 and TRBJ2-3, with a weak D call TRBD2 (6 bases). Trimming pared 5 bases from V and 1 base from J, leaving 7 bases between. The CDR3 is made up of 13 amino acids. Germline V gene lookup returns CDR1 SGHTA and CDR2 FQGNSA. For the CDR3, the DNA is TGTGCCAGCAGCCCGGGGGGCACAGATACGCAGTATTTT. This codes for CASSPGGTDTQYF.